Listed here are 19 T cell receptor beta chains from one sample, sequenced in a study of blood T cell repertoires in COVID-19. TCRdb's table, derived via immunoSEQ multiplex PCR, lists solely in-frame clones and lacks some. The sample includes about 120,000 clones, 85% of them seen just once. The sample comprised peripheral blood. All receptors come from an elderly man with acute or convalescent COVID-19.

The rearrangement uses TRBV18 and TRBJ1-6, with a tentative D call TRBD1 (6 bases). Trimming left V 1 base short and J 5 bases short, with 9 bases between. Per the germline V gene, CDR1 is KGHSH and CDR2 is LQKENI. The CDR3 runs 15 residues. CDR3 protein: CASSPLTGNNSPLHF. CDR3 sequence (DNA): TGTGCCAGCTCACCACTGACAGGCAATAATTCACCCCTCCACTTT.

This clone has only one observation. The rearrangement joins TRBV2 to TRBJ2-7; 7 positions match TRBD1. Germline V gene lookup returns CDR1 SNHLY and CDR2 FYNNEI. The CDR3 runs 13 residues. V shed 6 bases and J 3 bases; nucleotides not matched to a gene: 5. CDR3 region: CASRRDSLYEQYF. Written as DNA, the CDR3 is TGTGCCAGCAGACGGGACAGCCTCTACGAGCAGTACTTC.

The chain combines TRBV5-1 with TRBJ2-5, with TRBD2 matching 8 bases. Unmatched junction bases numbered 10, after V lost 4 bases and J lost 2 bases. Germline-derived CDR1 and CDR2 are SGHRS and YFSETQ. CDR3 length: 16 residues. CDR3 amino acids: CASSPLLGGVQETQYF. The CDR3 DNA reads TGCGCCAGCAGCCCACTCCTCGGGGGGGTTCAAGAGACCCAGTACTTC.

For the CDR3, the DNA is TGTGCCAGCAGTTCGATCCAGGGTAGGGGACAGGAAGCTTTCTTT. Amino acids: CASSSIQGRGQEAFF. V and J are TRBV6-5 and TRBJ1-1; 7 positions agree with TRBD1. Germline CDR1 MNHEY, CDR2 SVGAGI. This CDR3 is 15 amino acids long. Losses at the gene ends were 4 bases for V and 8 bases for J; bases not matched to a gene: 13.

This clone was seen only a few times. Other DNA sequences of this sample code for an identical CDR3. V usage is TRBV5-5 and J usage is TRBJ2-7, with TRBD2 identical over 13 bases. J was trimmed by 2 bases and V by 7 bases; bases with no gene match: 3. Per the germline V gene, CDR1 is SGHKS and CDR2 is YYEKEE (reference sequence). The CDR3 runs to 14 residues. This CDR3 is CASSLAGGTYEQYF. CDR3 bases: TGTGCCAGCTCACTAGCGGGAGGGACCTACGAGCAGTACTTC.

In nucleotides, the CDR3 is TGTGCCAGCAGTGAAACAGGGGGCCCTAATGAAAAACTGTTTTTT. Protein product: CASSETGGPNEKLFF. The J gene is TRBJ1-4, the V gene TRBV3-1 (or the pseudogene TRBV3-2); 9 bases agree with TRBD1. J was trimmed by 3 bases and V by 6 bases; bases with no gene match: 5. The CDR3 is 15 amino acids. CDR1 is LGHDT, CDR2 YNNKEL, per germline (reference sequence).

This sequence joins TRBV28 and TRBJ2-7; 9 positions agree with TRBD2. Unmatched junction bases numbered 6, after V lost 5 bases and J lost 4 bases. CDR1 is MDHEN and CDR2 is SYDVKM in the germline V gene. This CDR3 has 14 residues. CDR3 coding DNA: TGTGCCAGCAGTCGAGCGGGAGGCGGGTACGAGCAGTACTTC. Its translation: CASSRAGGGYEQYF.

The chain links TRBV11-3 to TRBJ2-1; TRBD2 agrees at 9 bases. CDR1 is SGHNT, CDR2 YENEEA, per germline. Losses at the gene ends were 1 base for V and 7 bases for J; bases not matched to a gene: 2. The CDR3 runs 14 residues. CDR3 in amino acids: CASSLGAGGNEQFF. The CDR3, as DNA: TGTGCCAGCAGCTTAGGAGCGGGAGGAAATGAGCAGTTCTTC. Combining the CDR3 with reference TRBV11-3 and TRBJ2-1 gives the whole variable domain EAGVVQSPRYKIIEKKQPVAFWCNPISGHNTLYWYLQNLGQGPELLIRYENEEAVDDSQLPKDRFSAERLKGVDSTLKIQPAELGDSAVYLCASSLGAGGNEQFFGPGTRLTVL.

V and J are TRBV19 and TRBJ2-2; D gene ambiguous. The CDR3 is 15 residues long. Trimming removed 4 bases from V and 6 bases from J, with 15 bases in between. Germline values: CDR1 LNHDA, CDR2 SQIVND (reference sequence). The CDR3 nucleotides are TGTGCCAGTAGTACTACTCCCCTCGGGTCCGGGGAGCTGTTTTTT. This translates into CASSTTPLGSGELFF. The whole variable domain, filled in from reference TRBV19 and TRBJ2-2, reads DGGITQSPKYLFRKEGQNVTLSCEQNLNHDAMYWYRQDPGQGLRLIYYSQIVNDFQKGDIAEGYSVSREKKESFPLTVTSAQKNPTAFYLCASSTTPLGSGELFFGEGSRLTVL.

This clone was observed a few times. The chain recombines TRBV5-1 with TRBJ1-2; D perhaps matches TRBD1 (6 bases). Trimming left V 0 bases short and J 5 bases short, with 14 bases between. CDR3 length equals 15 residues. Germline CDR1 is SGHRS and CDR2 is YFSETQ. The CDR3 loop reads CASSLAETGTYGYTF. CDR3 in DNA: TGCGCCAGCAGCTTGGCTGAGACAGGAACATATGGCTACACCTTC. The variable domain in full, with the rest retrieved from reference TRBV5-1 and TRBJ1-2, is KAGVTQTPRYLIKTRGQQVTLSCSPISGHRSVSWYQQTPGQGLQFLFEYFSETQRNKGNFPGRFSGRQFSNSRSEMNVSTLELGDSALYLCASSLAETGTYGYTFGSGTRLTVV.

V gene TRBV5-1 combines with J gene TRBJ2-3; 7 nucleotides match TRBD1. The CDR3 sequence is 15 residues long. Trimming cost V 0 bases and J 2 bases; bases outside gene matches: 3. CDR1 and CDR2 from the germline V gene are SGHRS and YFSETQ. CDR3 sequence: CASSLGGQITDTQYF. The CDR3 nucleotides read TGCGCCAGCAGCTTGGGGGGACAGATCACAGATACGCAGTATTTT.

The CDR3 sequence is CASSYTRGQTEAFF. The CDR3 coding sequence is TGTGCCAGCAGTTACACCAGGGGACAAACTGAAGCTTTCTTT. The V and J genes are TRBV6-5 and TRBJ1-1; tentative D call: TRBD1 (6 bases). Trimming cost V 2 bases and J 5 bases, with 12 bases left between them. CDR3 length: 14 amino acids. Per the germline V gene, CDR1 is MNHEY and CDR2 is SVGAGI.

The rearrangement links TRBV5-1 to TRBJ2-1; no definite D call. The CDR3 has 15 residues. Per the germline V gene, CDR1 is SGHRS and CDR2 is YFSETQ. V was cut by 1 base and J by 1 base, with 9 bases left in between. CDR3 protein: CASSLLVGSYNEQFF. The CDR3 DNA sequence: TGCGCCAGCAGCTTGCTGGTCGGTTCCTACAATGAGCAGTTCTTC.

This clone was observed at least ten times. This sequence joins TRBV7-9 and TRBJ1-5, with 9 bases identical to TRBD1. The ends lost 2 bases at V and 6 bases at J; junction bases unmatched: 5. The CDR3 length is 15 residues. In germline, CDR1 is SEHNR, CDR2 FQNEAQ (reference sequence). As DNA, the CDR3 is TGTGCCAGCAGCTTAACCGGGACAGGGCCTCAGCCCCAGCATTTT. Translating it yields CASSLTGTGPQPQHF.

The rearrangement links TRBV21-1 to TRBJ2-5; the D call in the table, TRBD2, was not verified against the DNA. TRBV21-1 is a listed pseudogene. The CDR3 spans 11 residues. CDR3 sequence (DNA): TGTGCCAGCAGCTCCCTAGCGGGAGTTAACTTC. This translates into CASSSLAGVNF.

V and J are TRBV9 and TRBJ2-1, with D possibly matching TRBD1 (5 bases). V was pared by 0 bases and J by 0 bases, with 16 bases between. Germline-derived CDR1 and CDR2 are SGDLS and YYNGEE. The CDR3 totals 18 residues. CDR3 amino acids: CASSVVRTSDHSYNEQFF. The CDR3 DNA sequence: TGTGCCAGCAGCGTAGTGAGGACATCTGATCACTCCTACAATGAGCAGTTCTTC.

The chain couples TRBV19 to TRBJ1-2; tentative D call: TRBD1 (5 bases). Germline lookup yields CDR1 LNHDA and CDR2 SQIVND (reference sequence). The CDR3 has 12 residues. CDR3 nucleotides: TGTGCTACAGGTGGGGCCGCCTATGGCTACACCTTC. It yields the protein CATGGAAYGYTF.

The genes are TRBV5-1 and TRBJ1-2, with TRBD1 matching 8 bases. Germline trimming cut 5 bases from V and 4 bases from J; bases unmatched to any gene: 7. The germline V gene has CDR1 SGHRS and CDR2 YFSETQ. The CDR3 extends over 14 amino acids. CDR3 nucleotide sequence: TGCGCCAGCAGTTCGACAGGGGTAGGCTATGGCTACACCTTC. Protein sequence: CASSSTGVGYGYTF.

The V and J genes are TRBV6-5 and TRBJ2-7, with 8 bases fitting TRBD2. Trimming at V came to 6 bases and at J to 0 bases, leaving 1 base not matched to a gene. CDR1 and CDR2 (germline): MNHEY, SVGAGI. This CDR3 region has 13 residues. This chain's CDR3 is CASSGTSSYEQYF. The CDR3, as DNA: TGTGCCAGCAGCGGGACTAGCTCCTACGAGCAGTACTTC.